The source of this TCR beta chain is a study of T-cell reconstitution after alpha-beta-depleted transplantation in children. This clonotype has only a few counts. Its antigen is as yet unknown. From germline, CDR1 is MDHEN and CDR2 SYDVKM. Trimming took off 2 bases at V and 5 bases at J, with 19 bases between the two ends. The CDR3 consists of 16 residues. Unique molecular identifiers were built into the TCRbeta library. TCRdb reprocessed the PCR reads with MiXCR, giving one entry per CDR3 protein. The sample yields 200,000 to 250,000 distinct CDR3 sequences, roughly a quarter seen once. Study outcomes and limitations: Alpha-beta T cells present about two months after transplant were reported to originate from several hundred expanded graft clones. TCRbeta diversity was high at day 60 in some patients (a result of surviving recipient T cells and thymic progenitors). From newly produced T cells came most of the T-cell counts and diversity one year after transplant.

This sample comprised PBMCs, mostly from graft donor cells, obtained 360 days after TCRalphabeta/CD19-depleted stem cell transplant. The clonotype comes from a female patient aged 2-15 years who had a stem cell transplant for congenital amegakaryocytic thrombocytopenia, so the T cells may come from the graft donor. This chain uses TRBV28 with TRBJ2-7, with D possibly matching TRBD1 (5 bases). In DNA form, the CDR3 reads TGTGCCAGCAGTTTAAGTGTGCTGGCCGCCAGGGACGAGCAGTACTTC. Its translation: CASSLSVLAARDEQYF.